Below, 26 T cell receptor beta chains from the same sample are listed, as sequenced in a study of CD8+CD57+ T cells in acquired aplastic anemia. Genomic DNA, serving as template, underwent TCR beta VDJ and CDR3 profiling. TCRdb re-called the reads through MiXCR, storing one row per CDR3 protein. In the table there are roughly 170,000 distinct CDR3 sequences, around 60% of which are singletons. The sample was sorted CD4+, CD8+, or CD8+CD57+ T cells (not recorded which) from PBMCs. The receptors were gathered from a human donor in good health.

A single count supports this clonotype. The rearrangement links TRBV7-6 to TRBJ2-5; the D gene is possibly TRBD1 (6 bases). This CDR3 is 14 amino acids long. The ends were cut back, 5 bases at V and 1 base at J, with 11 bases in the middle. Germline V lookup: CDR1 SGHVS, CDR2 FNYEAQ. CDR3 residues: CASSEDSRQETQYF. The CDR3 DNA sequence: TGTGCCAGCAGCGAGGACAGTCGCCAAGAGACCCAGTACTTC.

This clonotype was seen just once. The chain employs TRBV20-1 and TRBJ2-5, with 9 positions matching TRBD2. With 1 base clipped from V and 5 bases from J, the junction kept 8 bases outside the gene matches. Germline V gene sequence: CDR1 DFQATT, CDR2 SNEGSKA (reference sequence). This CDR3 region has 15 residues. DNA of the CDR3: TGCAGTGCTAGAGCGCCAGCGGGGGGCGCGGAGACCCAGTACTTC. This translates into CSARAPAGGAETQYF.

V and J are TRBV19 and TRBJ2-7; weak D call: TRBD2 (6 bases). The V end was cut by 6 bases, the J end by 2 bases, with 17 bases between. The CDR3 loop spans 15 amino acids. The V gene's germline CDR1 is LNHDA and CDR2 SQIVND (reference sequence). CDR3 sequence (DNA): TGTGCCAGTAGACAAACCGGGACTGCAACCTACGAGCAGTACTTC. As protein: CASRQTGTATYEQYF.

CDR3 nucleotides: TGTGCCAGTAGAGGAGATCGGCAGACCCAGTACTTC. As protein: CASRGDRQTQYF. The chain uses TRBV19 and TRBJ2-5; D gene uncertain. Germline-derived CDR1 and CDR2 are LNHDA and SQIVND (reference sequence). This CDR3 region has 12 residues. Between the trimmed V and J ends, which lost 6 bases and 6 bases, there was a span of 11 bases.

This clonotype was seen at least ten times. The chain carries TRBV4-2 and TRBJ2-7; the D is unclear. V was trimmed by 0 bases and J by 4 bases, leaving 13 bases between them. Per the germline V gene, CDR1 is LGHNA and CDR2 is YNFKEQ. CDR3 length: 15 amino acids. CDR3 nucleotide sequence: TGTGCCAGCAGCCAAGATCAGTTACCCAATTACGAGCAGTACTTC. It specifies CASSQDQLPNYEQYF.

This clonotype was recorded many times. The V and J genes are TRBV4-1 and TRBJ1-6, with D tentatively TRBD1 (6 bases). Germline CDR1 MGHRA, CDR2 YSYEKL. V was shortened by 0 bases and J by 3 bases, with 12 bases between the two germline ends. The CDR3 has 17 residues. The CDR3 coding sequence is TGCGCCAGCAGCCAAGATGGTGCCAGGGGCTATAATTCACCCCTCCACTTT. Translating it yields CASSQDGARGYNSPLHF.

Ten or more counts support this clonotype. The chain uses TRBV20-1 and TRBJ2-7; D gene unclear. Germline CDR1 reads DFQATT; CDR2 reads SNEGSKA (reference sequence). Trimming cost V 0 bases and J 1 base, with 10 bases left between them. The CDR3 is made up of 14 amino acids. CDR3 nucleotides: TGCAGTGCTAGAGATAGGCGAACTTCCTACGAGCAGTACTTC. It encodes CSARDRRTSYEQYF.

This clonotype was recorded a few times. The germline gene is not matched at one end of the junction; a read error may be the cause. The J gene is TRBJ1-1, the V gene TRBV20-1, with 7 bases identical to TRBD1. This CDR3 region has 13 residues. Germline assignment: CDR1 DFQATT and CDR2 SNEGSKA (reference sequence). The CDR3 sequence is CSTSSTGNSEAFF. Here the CDR3 DNA reads TGCAGTACCAGTTCGACAGGGAACTCTGAAGCTTTCTTT.

The chain joins TRBV6-6 to TRBJ2-5; 8 bases are a match to TRBD1. CDR3 size: 13 residues. In germline, CDR1 is MNHNY, CDR2 SVGAGI (reference sequence). The junction had 6 bases not matched to a gene; V was cut back by 8 bases and J by 4 bases. DNA of the CDR3: TGTGCCAGCGGACGCAGGGGGCCAGAGACCCAGTACTTC. This translates into CASGRRGPETQYF.

This chain connects TRBV7-2 to TRBJ2-2; unclear D gene. CDR3 length: 13 residues. In germline, CDR1 is SGHTA, CDR2 FQGNSA. The germline V and J ends were trimmed by 5 bases and 8 bases, with 12 bases remaining between them. This CDR3 is CASSVEVGGELFF. CDR3 nucleotide sequence: TGTGCCAGCAGCGTCGAAGTGGGAGGGGAGCTGTTTTTT.

V is TRBV10-3 and J is TRBJ1-2; D remains unclear. CDR3 length: 13 residues. CDR1 ENHRY and CDR2 SYGVKD come from the germline V gene. The V end was cut by 6 bases, the J end by 1 base, with 9 bases between. The CDR3 DNA follows: TGTGCCATCAGCCTGGACGGTAACTATGGCTACACCTTC. Its translation is CAISLDGNYGYTF.

The chain employs TRBV20-1 and TRBJ2-1; D unclear. In germline, CDR1 is DFQATT, CDR2 SNEGSKA (reference sequence). The length of the CDR3 is 12 residues. Trimming stripped 2 bases from V and 3 bases from J, with 5 bases between. The CDR3 region has the DNA TGCAGTGCTAGAACAGTCTACAATGAGCAGTTCTTC. Its protein is CSARTVYNEQFF.

Regarding this clonotype: The junction and the germline gene differ at one end; a read error may be behind it. The gene calls are TRBV24-1 and TRBJ2-1, with 7 nucleotides matching TRBD2. Germline assignment: CDR1 KGHDR and CDR2 SFDVKD. The CDR3 has 14 amino acids. CDR3 sequence reads: CAPSDSTSSNEQFF. The CDR3 nucleotides read TGTGCCCCCAGTGATTCGACTAGCAGCAATGAGCAGTTCTTC.

J is TRBJ1-1 and V is TRBV6-5; weak D call: TRBD1 (6 bases). Germline-derived CDR1 and CDR2 are MNHEY and SVGAGI. Trimming removed 2 bases from V and 1 base from J, with 11 bases in between. CDR3 length: 15 residues. The CDR3 coding sequence is TGTGCCAGCAGTTACGCGACAGGACCGAACACTGAAGCTTTCTTT. Encoded protein: CASSYATGPNTEAFF.

Only a few counts were recorded for this clonotype. The J gene is TRBJ1-6, the V gene TRBV25-1; 10 nucleotides line up with TRBD1. Per germline, CDR1 MGHDK and CDR2 SYGVNS. V gave up 7 bases and J gave up 10 bases; unmatched junction bases: 4. CDR3 length: 13 amino acids. CDR3 nucleotides: TGTGCCAGCAAGGGACAGGGGTCGTCACCCCTCCACTTT. Its translation is CASKGQGSSPLHF.

This clonotype was recorded only once. Without the conserved terminal phenylalanine or tryptophan, this CDR3 likely stems from a read error. The CDR3 DNA sequence: TGTGCCAGCAGTTTGTTGTTAGGTGGCGAGCAGTACTGC. Its translation is CASSLLLGGEQYC. The genes are TRBV6-1 and TRBJ2-7, with D unresolved. The germline V and J ends were trimmed by 5 bases and 6 bases, with 14 bases remaining between them. CDR1 is MNHNS and CDR2 is SASEGT in the germline V gene. The CDR3 totals 13 residues.

CDR3 nucleotide sequence: TGTGCCAGCAGTTACGCGGGGAAAGAGACCCAGTACTTC. Its protein is CASSYAGKETQYF. The chain joins TRBV6-2 or TRBV6-3 to TRBJ2-5, with D perhaps TRBD2 (6 bases). Germline V gene sequence: CDR1 MNHEY, CDR2 SVGEGT. The CDR3 sequence is 13 residues long. V gave up 2 bases and J gave up 3 bases, with 7 bases separating them.

This chain connects TRBV7-9 to TRBJ2-7; D perhaps matches TRBD2 (6 bases). The tail of the sequence fits TRBJ2-5 better, so the J call may be wrong. The CDR3 spans 14 residues. Per the germline V gene, CDR1 is SEHNR and CDR2 is FQNEAQ (reference sequence). Here the CDR3 DNA reads TGTGCCAGCAGCCAGGGAGGTATCCAAGAGACCCAGTACTTC. Its protein product is CASSQGGIQETQYF.

This clonotype appeared a single time. The chain joins TRBV2 to TRBJ2-7; TRBD1 matches 7 bases. The V segment lost 4 bases and the J segment 5 bases; nucleotides outside the gene matches: 11. This CDR3 has 15 amino acids. The V gene's germline CDR1 is SNHLY and CDR2 FYNNEI. The CDR3 DNA follows: TGTGCCAGCAGTGGAAGGTTGGGACAGATCGACGAGCAGTACTTC. As protein: CASSGRLGQIDEQYF.

The chain carries TRBV20-1 and TRBJ2-5, with D possibly TRBD1 on 5 matching bases. Germline CDR1 and CDR2: DFQATT and SNEGSKA (reference sequence). The CDR3 sequence is 12 residues long. The V end was cut by 3 bases, the J end by 6 bases, with 11 bases between. CDR3 DNA: TGCAGTGCTAGGGCACTGGGGCAGACCCAGTACTTC. Its protein product is CSARALGQTQYF.

The chain uses TRBV7-3 and TRBJ1-1; 8 positions agree with TRBD1. The V and J ends lost 2 bases and 4 bases, in that order; junction bases with no gene match: 12. Germline values: CDR1 SGHTA, CDR2 FQGTGA. CDR3 length equals 17 residues. CDR3 bases: TGTGCCAGCAGCTTAGTAGGGACAGGCGGTTTTGGCACTGAAGCTTTCTTT. Protein sequence: CASSLVGTGGFGTEAFF.

The rearrangement links TRBV20-1 to TRBJ1-5, with no clear D. Trimming removed 6 bases from V and 2 bases from J, with 11 bases in between. The germline V gene has CDR1 DFQATT and CDR2 SNEGSKA (reference sequence). CDR3 length equals 13 residues. This CDR3 reads CSAGRQGNQPQHF. The CDR3 nucleotides read TGCAGTGCAGGCAGGCAGGGCAATCAGCCCCAGCATTTT.

In this sample, this clonotype turned up many times. The chain employs TRBV20-1 and TRBJ2-7; 8 bases match TRBD1. The CDR3 is 17 amino acids. Germline CDR1 is DFQATT and CDR2 is SNEGSKA (reference sequence). V lost 3 bases, J lost 0 bases, and 13 bases stayed unmatched. The CDR3 loop is CSARGLGQGNPSYEQYF. CDR3 nucleotides: TGCAGTGCTAGGGGTTTAGGACAGGGTAACCCCTCCTACGAGCAGTACTTC.

Concerning this clonotype itself: At one of its ends the junction is not consistent with the germline gene, which may arise from a read error. The chain uses TRBV19 and TRBJ2-7; 7 bases match TRBD1. In germline, CDR1 is LNHDA, CDR2 SQIVND (reference sequence). This CDR3 region has 14 residues. CDR3 in DNA: TGTGCTAGTAGTCCCGGACAGGTAACCTACGAGCAGTACTTC. Its protein is CASSPGQVTYEQYF.

J is TRBJ2-7 and V is TRBV27, with D possibly matching TRBD2 (5 bases). The length of the CDR3 is 13 residues. The germline V and J ends were trimmed by 7 bases and 5 bases, with 15 bases remaining between them. CDR1 and CDR2 (germline): MNHEY, SMNVEV (reference sequence). The CDR3 sequence is CASTPLSGNEQYF. CDR3 DNA: TGTGCCAGCACCCCCCTCTCGGGAAACGAGCAGTACTTC.

This clonotype appeared a single time. The chain is built from TRBV27 and TRBJ2-5; D might be TRBD2 (5 bases). Germline CDR1 and CDR2: MNHEY and SMNVEV (reference sequence). Trimming took 4 bases from V and 4 from J, leaving 10 bases between them. The CDR3 runs 13 residues. In DNA, the CDR3 is TGTGCCAGCAGTTACAGCGGAGGAGAGACCCAGTACTTC. This gives the protein CASSYSGGETQYF.